This T cell receptor beta chain was identified in a study of response to subunit inactivated influenza vaccine. In TCRdb, the RT-PCR reads were re-called with MiXCR into one record per CDR3 protein. This table has roughly 500,000 distinct CDR3 sequences, 20% to 25% appearing once. The CDR3 totals 16 residues. Germline V gives CDR1 SGHRS, CDR2 YFSETQ. The V gene end was trimmed by 0 bases and the J gene end by 5 bases; junction bases not matched to a gene: 7. This clonotype has at least ten counts. This sample was also put to use in a study of T cells expressing NK-cell markers. That study adds: For TCR beta, cDNA was produced by 5'RACE template switching with UMIs. Several of the experiments relied on an anti-gamma-delta TCR antibody so that only alpha-beta TCR T cells were sorted. The study found these clonotypes also leading the CD3+CD56-NKG2C+ fraction in a few donors. It remained uncertain whether the expanded NKG2C+ T cell clones were specific for HCMV antigens.

The genes are TRBV5-1 and TRBJ2-1; 8 bases fit TRBD2. The sequencing used CD4+ T cells sorted from PBMCs, collected about 13 days after vaccination. This receptor was obtained from a man aged 50-59 years who received an inactivated influenza vaccine. In DNA, the CDR3 is TGCGCCAGCAGCTTGGAGGCGGGAGGAAACAACAATGAGCAGTTCTTC. Amino acid sequence: CASSLEAGGNNNEQFF. Complete variable domain (other parts from reference TRBV5-1 and TRBJ2-1): KAGVTQTPRYLIKTRGQQVTLSCSPISGHRSVSWYQQTPGQGLQFLFEYFSETQRNKGNFPGRFSGRQFSNSRSEMNVSTLELGDSALYLCASSLEAGGNNNEQFFGPGTRLTVL.